Following are 20 T cell receptor beta chains from one sample sequenced in a study of cytomegalovirus exposure and HLA in healthy donors. Amplification used 60 Vbeta primers and 13 Jbeta primers. Some clones are missing from TCRdb's copy, which holds only in-frame ones; the method was immunoSEQ multiplex PCR. The table has approximately 220,000 clones, approximately 80% seen once; the top ten hold around 1.5%. What was sequenced was PBMCs. These receptors were collected from a girl between 10 and 17 years old in good health and CMV-seronegative.

V gene TRBV19 combines with J gene TRBJ1-5; no reliable D call. V shed 8 bases and J shed 5 bases, with 10 bases lying between them. This CDR3 comprises 12 residues. Looked up from germline, CDR1 is LNHDA and CDR2 is SQIVND (reference sequence). CDR3 loop: CASGNQDQPQHF. The CDR3 bases are TGTGCCAGTGGTAATCAGGATCAGCCCCAGCATTTT.

This clone was observed a single time. The chain recombines TRBV6-5 with TRBJ1-2; D unresolved. From germline, CDR1 is MNHEY and CDR2 SVGAGI. CDR3 length: 13 amino acids. The V gene lost 3 bases and the J gene lost 7 bases, with 12 bases spanning the gap. The CDR3 DNA is TGTGCCAGCAGTTATTGGAGGGCTGGTGGCTACACCTTC. Translation: CASSYWRAGGYTF.

This clone was observed a single time. This chain joins TRBV30 and TRBJ1-2; maybe TRBD1 (6 bases). CDR1 GTSNPN and CDR2 SVGIG come from the germline V gene (reference sequence). The CDR3 consists of 16 residues. The V end was cut by 4 bases, the J end by 5 bases, with 23 bases between. The CDR3 region is CAWIFSGGPGRYGYTF. CDR3 DNA sequence: TGTGCCTGGATTTTTTCCGGGGGGCCAGGGAGGTATGGCTACACCTTC.

CDR3 region: CASSESTSGLYNEQFF. Written as DNA, the CDR3 is TGTGCCAGCAGTGAATCGACTAGCGGACTCTACAATGAGCAGTTCTTC. The chain recombines TRBV6-1 with TRBJ2-1; 9 positions match TRBD2. V shed 2 bases, J shed 3 bases, and the junction held 5 bases outside the gene matches. The CDR3 is 16 amino acids. Germline lookup yields CDR1 MNHNS and CDR2 SASEGT.

The chain couples TRBV7-8 to TRBJ2-2; D is ambiguous. The CDR3 contains 12 residues. V lost 5 bases to trimming and J lost 5 bases, with 6 bases between them. Per the germline V gene, CDR1 is SGHVS and CDR2 is FQNEAQ. CDR3 region: CASSPQTGELFF. The CDR3 DNA follows: TGTGCCAGCAGCCCACAAACCGGGGAGCTGTTTTTT.

The chain is built from TRBV28 and TRBJ1-2; D not certain. V dropped 6 bases and J dropped 13 bases, with 24 bases sitting between them. Germline V gene data show CDR1 as MDHEN and CDR2 as SYDVKM. The CDR3 runs to 14 residues. CDR3 residues: CASSRGPGLEAFTF. Written as DNA, the CDR3 is TGTGCCAGCAGCCGAGGGCCAGGCTTGGAGGCTTTCACCTTC.

This sequence joins TRBV2 and TRBJ2-5, with D perhaps TRBD2 (6 bases). Trimming stripped 5 bases from V and 4 bases from J, with 17 bases between. This CDR3 comprises 15 residues. Germline-derived CDR1 and CDR2 are SNHLY and FYNNEI. The CDR3 reads CASSLGRMLSETQYF. In DNA, the CDR3 is TGTGCCAGCAGTCTGGGGAGGATGCTCTCAGAGACCCAGTACTTC.

The chain uses TRBV2 and TRBJ1-2; D is unresolved. This CDR3 has 11 amino acids. The germline gives CDR1 SNHLY, CDR2 FYNNEI. The germline V and J ends were trimmed by 4 bases and 7 bases, with 7 bases remaining between them. In nucleotides, the CDR3 is TGTGCCAGCAGTGTGGGCAGTGGCTACACCTTC. Translating it yields CASSVGSGYTF.

This clone has a single count. This sample also contains other DNA sequences that code for the same CDR3. V gene TRBV5-1 combines with J gene TRBJ1-3; D remains unclear. Between the trimmed V and J ends, which lost 0 bases and 0 bases, there was a span of 4 bases. Per germline, CDR1 SGHRS and CDR2 YFSETQ. This CDR3 is built from 14 residues. The CDR3 is CASSLGSSGNTIYF. The CDR3 coding sequence is TGCGCCAGCAGCTTGGGTAGCTCTGGAAACACCATATATTTT.

The J gene is TRBJ2-1, the V gene TRBV10-3, with 9 bases lining up with TRBD2. CDR1 is ENHRY, CDR2 SYGVKD, per germline. V gave up 4 bases and J gave up 10 bases; unmatched junction bases: 23. This CDR3 region has 19 residues. The CDR3 region has the DNA TGTGCCATCAGTGGGGCCGGGACTAGCAGGCAAGGCCCGCGACTCGAGCAGTTCTTC. Translated, it gives CAISGAGTSRQGPRLEQFF.

This chain joins TRBV4-2 and TRBJ1-4; TRBD1 might be the D (6 bases). The CDR3 contains 14 residues. Trimming took off 2 bases at V and 5 bases at J, with 9 bases between the two ends. Germline assignment: CDR1 LGHNA and CDR2 YNFKEQ. The CDR3 is CASSQQGNNEKLFF. CDR3 in DNA: TGTGCCAGCAGCCAACAGGGGAACAATGAAAAACTGTTTTTT.

This chain connects TRBV5-1 to TRBJ2-3, with D tentatively TRBD1 (5 bases). Germline CDR1 SGHRS, CDR2 YFSETQ. There are 16 residues in the CDR3. Trimming pared 5 bases from V and 5 bases from J, leaving 21 bases between. CDR3 protein: CASSRRGPKEIDTQYF. The CDR3, as DNA: TGCGCCAGCAGTAGAAGGGGCCCGAAGGAGATAGATACGCAGTATTTT.

The V gene is TRBV5-6, the J gene TRBJ2-1; TRBD2 matches 14 bases. The germline V gene has CDR1 SGHDT and CDR2 YYEEEE. With 3 bases clipped from V and 10 bases from J, the junction kept 18 bases outside the gene matches. The CDR3 length is 19 residues. Written as DNA, the CDR3 is TGTGCCAGCAGCTGGAGGACAGGGACTAGCGGGAGAATAACTGGAGAGCAGTTCTTC. Its protein is CASSWRTGTSGRITGEQFF.

The J gene is TRBJ1-5, the V gene TRBV9, with 10 nucleotides matching TRBD1. The CDR3 totals 16 residues. Germline assignment: CDR1 SGDLS and CDR2 YYNGEE. The junction had 5 bases not matched to a gene; V was cut back by 3 bases and J by 2 bases. The chain's CDR3 is CASSEGTGDGNQPQHF. The DNA for the CDR3 is TGTGCCAGCAGCGAAGGGACAGGGGACGGCAATCAGCCCCAGCATTTT.

This clone was observed once. The genes are TRBV7-6 and TRBJ2-2, with a tentative D call TRBD2 (7 bases). The CDR3 contains 15 residues. The V gene's germline CDR1 is SGHVS and CDR2 FNYEAQ. V lost 1 base, J lost 6 bases, and 12 bases lay in between. CDR3 amino acids: CASSLGGGPSGELFF. CDR3 sequence (DNA): TGTGCCAGCAGCTTAGGGGGGGGGCCCTCCGGGGAGCTGTTTTTT.

V usage is TRBV14 and J usage is TRBJ2-1; 10 nucleotides agree with TRBD2. Germline values: CDR1 SGHDN, CDR2 FVKESK. The CDR3 is made up of 14 amino acids. Germline trimming cut 1 base from V and 9 bases from J; bases unmatched to any gene: 3. DNA for the CDR3: TGTGCCAGCAGCCAAGCTAGCGGGAGAGGTGAGCAGTTCTTC. It is translated as CASSQASGRGEQFF.

In the case of this clone: The junction does not match germline at one end; this may be a read error. The genes are TRBV7-9 and TRBJ1-2; the match to TRBD1 covers 7 bases. CDR3 length: 13 residues. Germline V CDR1 and CDR2: SEHNR, FQNEAQ (reference sequence). The CDR3: CSSSLDRDRGYTF. Written as DNA, the CDR3 is TGTTCCAGCAGCTTAGACAGGGATCGTGGCTACACCTTC. The variable domain in full, completed from reference TRBV7-9 and TRBJ1-2, reads DTGVSQNPRHKITKRGQNVTFRCDPISEHNRLYWYRQTLGQGPEFLTYFQNEAQLEKSRLLSDRFSAERPKGSFSTLEIQRTEQGDSAMYLCSSSLDRDRGYTFGSGTRLTVV.

The chain has TRBV5-4 and TRBJ2-3, with 14 positions matching TRBD2. This CDR3 has 18 residues. Germline CDR1 is SGHNT and CDR2 is YYREEE (reference sequence). With V trimmed by 4 bases and J by 2 bases, 9 bases remained unmatched. CDR3 protein: CASSGGTSGGRTTDTQYF. The CDR3 DNA sequence: TGTGCCAGCAGCGGGGGGACTAGCGGGGGTCGAACCACAGATACGCAGTATTTT.

The gene calls are TRBV9 and TRBJ2-3, with D possibly matching TRBD1 (6 bases). Looked up from germline, CDR1 is SGDLS and CDR2 is YYNGEE. The CDR3 has 15 amino acids. V shed 3 bases and J shed 2 bases, with 13 bases lying between them. The CDR3 reads CASSGTGHYTDTQYF. CDR3 nucleotides: TGTGCCAGCAGCGGTACAGGGCATTACACAGATACGCAGTATTTT.

The V call is TRBV5-5, the J call TRBJ2-7; 8 positions agree with TRBD1. V dropped 4 bases and J dropped 0; count of bases not matched to a gene: 3. The CDR3 is 14 amino acids. The germline CDR1 and CDR2 sequences are SGHKS and YYEKEE (reference sequence). The CDR3 DNA is TGTGCCAGCAGCAACGGACAGGGCTCCTACGAGCAGTACTTC. This gives the protein CASSNGQGSYEQYF.